This T cell receptor (beta chain) derives from a study of blood T cell repertoires in COVID-19. In the study overall: PBMCs, B-cell-depleted T cells, or T cells provided the cDNA or gDNA that made up the material.

Source study methods: The authors estimated nucleated cell counts from reference gene primer amplification. Some clones are missing from TCRdb's copy, which holds only in-frame ones; the method was immunoSEQ multiplex PCR. V and J calls and clone size are copied from that table; D and trimming were computed from the DNA. In the table there are approximately 150,000 clones, 80% to 90% of which are singletons. Sequenced: peripheral blood. The TCR comes from a woman aged 55-69 years with acute or convalescent COVID-19.

The CDR3 protein is CASSSFSGEAGEKLFF. As DNA, the CDR3 is TGTGCCAGCAGTTCATTTTCAGGGGAAGCCGGCGAAAAACTGTTTTTT. The chain has TRBV5-4 and TRBJ1-4; TRBD1 might be the D (6 bases). The germline V gene encodes CDR1 SGHNT and CDR2 YYREEE (reference sequence). V was pared by 5 bases and J by 8 bases, with 22 bases between. The CDR3 loop spans 16 amino acids.